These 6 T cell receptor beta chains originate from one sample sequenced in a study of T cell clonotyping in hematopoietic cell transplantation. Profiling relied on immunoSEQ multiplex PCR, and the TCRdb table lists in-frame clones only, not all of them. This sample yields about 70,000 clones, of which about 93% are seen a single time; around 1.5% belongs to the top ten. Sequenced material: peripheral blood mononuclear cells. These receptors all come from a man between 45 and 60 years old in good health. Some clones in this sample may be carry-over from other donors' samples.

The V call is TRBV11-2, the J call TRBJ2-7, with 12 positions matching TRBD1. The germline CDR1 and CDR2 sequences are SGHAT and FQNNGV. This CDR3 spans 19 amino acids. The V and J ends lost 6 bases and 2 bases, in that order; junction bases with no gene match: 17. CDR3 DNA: TGTGCCAGCAGGTCCTTGAAGGGGGACAGGGGGCTTGGGGCCTACGAGCAGTACTTC. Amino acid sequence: CASRSLKGDRGLGAYEQYF.

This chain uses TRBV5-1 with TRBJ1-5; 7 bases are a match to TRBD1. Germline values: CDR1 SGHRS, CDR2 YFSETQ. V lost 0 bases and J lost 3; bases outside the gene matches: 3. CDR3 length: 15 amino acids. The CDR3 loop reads CASSLGDSDNQPQHF. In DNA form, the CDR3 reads TGCGCCAGCAGCTTGGGGGACAGCGACAATCAGCCCCAGCATTTT.

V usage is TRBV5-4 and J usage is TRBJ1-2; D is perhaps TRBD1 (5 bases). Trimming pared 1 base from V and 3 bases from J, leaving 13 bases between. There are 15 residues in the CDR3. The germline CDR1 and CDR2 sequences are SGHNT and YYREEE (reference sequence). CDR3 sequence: CASSLSQGSYYGYTF. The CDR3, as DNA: TGTGCCAGCAGCTTGTCTCAGGGATCTTACTATGGCTACACCTTC.

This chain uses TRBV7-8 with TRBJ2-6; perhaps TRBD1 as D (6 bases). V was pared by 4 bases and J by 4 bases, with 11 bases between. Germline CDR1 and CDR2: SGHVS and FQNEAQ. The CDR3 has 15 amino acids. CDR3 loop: CASSSRGSGANVLTF. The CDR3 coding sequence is TGTGCCAGCAGCTCCAGGGGTTCCGGGGCCAACGTCCTGACTTTC.

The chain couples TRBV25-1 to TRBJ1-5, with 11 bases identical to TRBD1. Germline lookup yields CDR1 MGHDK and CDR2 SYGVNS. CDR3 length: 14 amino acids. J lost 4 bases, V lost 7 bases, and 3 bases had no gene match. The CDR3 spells CASTGQGENQPQHF. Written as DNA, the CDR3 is TGTGCCAGCACGGGACAGGGGGAAAATCAGCCCCAGCATTTT.

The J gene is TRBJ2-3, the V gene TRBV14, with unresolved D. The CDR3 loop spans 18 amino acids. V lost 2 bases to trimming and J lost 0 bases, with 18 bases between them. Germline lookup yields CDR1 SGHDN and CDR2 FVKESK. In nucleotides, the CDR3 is TGTGCCAGCAGCCAACGGCGCGGTCGGACGAATAGCACAGATACGCAGTATTTT. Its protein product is CASSQRRGRTNSTDTQYF.